This TCR beta chain emerged from a study of blood T cells in healthy people across ages. Study-wide background: With template switching, about one barcoded beta molecule was captured per two T cells. Findings of the study overall: More naive CD4+ cells and higher diversity were found in long-lived than in aged donors.

As for this clonotype: What it recognizes is unknown.

The CDR3 contains 14 residues. Germline CDR1 is LGHNT and CDR2 is FRNRAP. Trimming shortened V by 5 bases and J by 2 bases, and 11 bases separated the two germline ends. Together with a sample-barcoded 5' primer, a J-beta primer mix was included in a second PCR lasting about 7 to 11 cycles. Each sample provided no less than 2.5 million CDR3-containing paired-end reads. TCRdb reprocessed the 5' RACE reads with MiXCR, giving one entry per CDR3 protein. The data hold about 1.4 million distinct CDR3 sequences, with 45% to 70% observed a single time. There were healthy Caucasian individuals from Russia, aged roughly 6 to 90, serving as donors.

Sequenced sample: blood. The chain recombines TRBV12-5 with TRBJ2-3, with a weak D call TRBD2 (5 bases). The receptor was derived from a young man in good health. The CDR3 is CASGPPGNTDTQYF. The DNA for the CDR3 is TGTGCTAGTGGTCCCCCGGGGAACACAGATACGCAGTATTTT.